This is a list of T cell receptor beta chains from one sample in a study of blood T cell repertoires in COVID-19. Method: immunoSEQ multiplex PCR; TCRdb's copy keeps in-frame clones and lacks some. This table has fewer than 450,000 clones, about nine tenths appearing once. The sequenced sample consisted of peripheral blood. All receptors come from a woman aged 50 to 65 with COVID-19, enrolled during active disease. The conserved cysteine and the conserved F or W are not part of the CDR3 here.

ASSERGKETQY,TRBJ2-5,TRBV25-1
ASSIGGLSSYNEQF,TRBJ2-1,TRBV19
ASSHRRGELF,TRBJ1-4,TRBV4-1
ASSLGPESAF,TRBJ1-1,TRBV7-9
ASSPAGDTDTQY,TRBJ2-3,TRBV6-5
ASSVAGTDGTIY,TRBJ1-3,TRBV9
ASSVGPGGGANTGELF,TRBJ2-2,TRBV9
ASSYEVVEAF,TRBJ1-1,TRBV6-6
ASERVHGEQY,TRBJ2-7,TRBV7-9
ASSRGGANTGELF,TRBJ2-2,TRBV5-1
ASSDSGGPGETQY,TRBJ2-5,TRBV25-1
ASKATMAQETQY,TRBJ2-5,TRBV6-5
ASKGRVNARTDTQY,TRBJ2-3,TRBV27
ASSPSTGNYGYT,TRBJ1-2,TRBV19
AWSGGQHGYT,TRBJ1-2,TRBV30
ASSIGRGYGYT,TRBJ1-2,TRBV19
ASSPRRVGSGLISGSYNEQF,TRBJ2-1,TRBV18
ASTRQGSEQY,TRBJ2-7,TRBV12-3/TRBV12-4
ASSVGQGPLTDTQY,TRBJ2-3,TRBV5-1
ASSLFNLEGEGGYT,TRBJ1-2,TRBV5-6
ASSLNIINRSYNSPLH,TRBJ1-6,TRBV7-8